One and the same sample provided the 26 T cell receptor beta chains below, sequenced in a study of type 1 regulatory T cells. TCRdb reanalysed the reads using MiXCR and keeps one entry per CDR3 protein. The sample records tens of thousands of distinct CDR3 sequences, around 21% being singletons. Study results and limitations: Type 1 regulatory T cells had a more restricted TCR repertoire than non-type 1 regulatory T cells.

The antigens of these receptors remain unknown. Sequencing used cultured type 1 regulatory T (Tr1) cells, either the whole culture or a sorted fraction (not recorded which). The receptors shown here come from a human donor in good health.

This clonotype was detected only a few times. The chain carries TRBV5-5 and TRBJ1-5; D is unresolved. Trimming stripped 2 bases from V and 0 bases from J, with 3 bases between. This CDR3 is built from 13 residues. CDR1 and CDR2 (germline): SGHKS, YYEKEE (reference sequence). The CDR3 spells CASSFRSNQPQHF. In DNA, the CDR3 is TGTGCCAGCAGCTTCCGTAGCAATCAGCCCCAGCATTTT.

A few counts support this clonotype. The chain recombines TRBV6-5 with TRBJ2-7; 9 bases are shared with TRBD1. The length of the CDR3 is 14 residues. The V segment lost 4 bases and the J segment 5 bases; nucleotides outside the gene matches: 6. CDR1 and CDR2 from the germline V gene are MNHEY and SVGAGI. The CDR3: CASSSPGQGNEQYF. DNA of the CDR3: TGTGCCAGCAGTTCCCCGGGACAGGGTAACGAGCAGTACTTC.

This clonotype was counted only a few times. The CDR3 sequence is CASRDLTGSGNTIYF. CDR3 nucleotides: TGCGCCAGCAGGGATTTAACAGGGTCTGGAAACACCATATATTTT. The chain employs TRBV5-1 and TRBJ1-3; possibly TRBD1 for D (6 bases). The CDR3 runs to 15 residues. The V gene's germline CDR1 is SGHRS and CDR2 YFSETQ. Between the trimmed V and J ends, which lost 5 bases and 1 base, there was a span of 13 bases. The whole variable domain, remainder taken from reference TRBV5-1 and TRBJ1-3, is KAGVTQTPRYLIKTRGQQVTLSCSPISGHRSVSWYQQTPGQGLQFLFEYFSETQRNKGNFPGRFSGRQFSNSRSEMNVSTLELGDSALYLCASRDLTGSGNTIYFGEGSWLTVV.

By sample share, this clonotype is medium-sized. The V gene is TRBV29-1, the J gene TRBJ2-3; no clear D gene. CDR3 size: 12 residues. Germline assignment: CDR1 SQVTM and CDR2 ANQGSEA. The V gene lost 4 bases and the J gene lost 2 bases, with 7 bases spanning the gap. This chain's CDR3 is CSVVPITDTQYF. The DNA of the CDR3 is TGCAGCGTTGTTCCCATCACAGATACGCAGTATTTT.

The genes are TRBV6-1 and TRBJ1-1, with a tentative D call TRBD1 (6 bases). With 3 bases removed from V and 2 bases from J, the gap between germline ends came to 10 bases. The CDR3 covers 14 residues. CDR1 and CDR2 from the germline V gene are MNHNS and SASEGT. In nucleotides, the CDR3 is TGTGCCAGCAGTGAGGGGGGCTCAAACACTGAAGCTTTCTTT. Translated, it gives CASSEGGSNTEAFF.

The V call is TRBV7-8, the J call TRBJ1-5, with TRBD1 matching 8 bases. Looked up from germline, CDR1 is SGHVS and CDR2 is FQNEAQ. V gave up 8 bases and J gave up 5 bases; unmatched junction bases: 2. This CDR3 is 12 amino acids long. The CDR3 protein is CASGTGHQPQHF. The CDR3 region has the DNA TGTGCCAGCGGGACAGGTCATCAGCCCCAGCATTTT.

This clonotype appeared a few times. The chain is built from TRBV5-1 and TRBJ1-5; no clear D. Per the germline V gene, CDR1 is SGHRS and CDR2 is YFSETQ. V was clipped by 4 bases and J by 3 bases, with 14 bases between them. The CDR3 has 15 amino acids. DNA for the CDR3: TGCGCCAGCAGCCCGGCGGCGGGAAACAATCAGCCCCAGCATTTT. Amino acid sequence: CASSPAAGNNQPQHF. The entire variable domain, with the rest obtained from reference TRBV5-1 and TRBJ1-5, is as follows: KAGVTQTPRYLIKTRGQQVTLSCSPISGHRSVSWYQQTPGQGLQFLFEYFSETQRNKGNFPGRFSGRQFSNSRSEMNVSTLELGDSALYLCASSPAAGNNQPQHFGDGTRLSIL.

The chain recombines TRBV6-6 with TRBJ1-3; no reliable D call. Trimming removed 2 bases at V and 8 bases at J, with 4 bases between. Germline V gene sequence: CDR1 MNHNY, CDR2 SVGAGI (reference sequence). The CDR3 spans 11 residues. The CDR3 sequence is CASSYTDTIYF. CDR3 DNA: TGTGCCAGCAGTTACACGGACACCATATATTTT.

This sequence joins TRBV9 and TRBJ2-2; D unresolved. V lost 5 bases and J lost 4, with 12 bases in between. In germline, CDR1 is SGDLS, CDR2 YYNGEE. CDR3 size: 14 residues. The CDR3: CASSPLSSTGELFF. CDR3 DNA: TGTGCCAGCAGTCCTCTCTCGAGCACCGGGGAGCTGTTTTTT.

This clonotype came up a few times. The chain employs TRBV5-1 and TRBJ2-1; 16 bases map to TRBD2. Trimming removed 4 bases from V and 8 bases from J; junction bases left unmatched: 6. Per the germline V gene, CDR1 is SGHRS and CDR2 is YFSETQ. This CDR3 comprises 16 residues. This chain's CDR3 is CASSAGTSGRADEQFF. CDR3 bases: TGCGCCAGCAGCGCCGGGACTAGCGGGAGGGCCGATGAGCAGTTCTTC.

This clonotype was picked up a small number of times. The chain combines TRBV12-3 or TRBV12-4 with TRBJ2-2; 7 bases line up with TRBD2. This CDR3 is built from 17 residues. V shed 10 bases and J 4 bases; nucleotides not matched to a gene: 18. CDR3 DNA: TGTGCCATACAACAACCACCCTCCGGGACTATCACCGGGGAGCTGTTTTTT. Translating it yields CAIQQPPSGTITGELFF.

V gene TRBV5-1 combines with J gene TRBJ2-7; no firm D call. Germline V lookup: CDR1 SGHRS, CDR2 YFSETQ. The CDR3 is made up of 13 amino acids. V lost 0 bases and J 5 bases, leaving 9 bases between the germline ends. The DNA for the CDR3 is TGCGCCAGCAGCTTGGTGTCCTGGGACGAGCAGTACTTC. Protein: CASSLVSWDEQYF.

CDR3 sequence: CASSFRRESRFSYNEQFF. The CDR3 DNA reads TGTGCCAGCAGCTTTCGGCGGGAGTCCCGCTTCTCCTACAATGAGCAGTTCTTC. This sequence joins TRBV7-2 and TRBJ2-1, with TRBD2 matching over 7 bases. The CDR3 has 18 amino acids. Germline V gene sequence: CDR1 SGHTA, CDR2 FQGNSA. V was clipped by 3 bases and J by 0 bases; unmatched bases: 11.

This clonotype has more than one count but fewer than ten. The CDR3 nucleotides are TGCAGTGCTAAAAACAGCGGGACGTACACCGGGGAGCTGTTTTTT. Translated, it gives CSAKNSGTYTGELFF. The rearrangement joins TRBV20-1 to TRBJ2-2; 7 bases agree with TRBD2. The CDR3 spans 15 residues. Trimming removed 4 bases from V and 3 bases from J; junction bases left unmatched: 8. The germline CDR1 and CDR2 sequences are DFQATT and SNEGSKA (reference sequence).

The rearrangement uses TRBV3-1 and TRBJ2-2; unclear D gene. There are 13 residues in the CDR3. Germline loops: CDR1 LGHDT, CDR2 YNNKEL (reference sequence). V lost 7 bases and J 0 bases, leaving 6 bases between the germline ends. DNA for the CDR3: TGTGCCAGCACGTTAACGAACACCGGGGAGCTGTTTTTT. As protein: CASTLTNTGELFF.

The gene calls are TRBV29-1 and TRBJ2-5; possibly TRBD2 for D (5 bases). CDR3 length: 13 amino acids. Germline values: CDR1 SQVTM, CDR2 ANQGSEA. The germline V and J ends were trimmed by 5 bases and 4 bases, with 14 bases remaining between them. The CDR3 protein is CSVRSLALETQYF. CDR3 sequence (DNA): TGCAGCGTTAGGTCGCTAGCTCTAGAGACCCAGTACTTC.

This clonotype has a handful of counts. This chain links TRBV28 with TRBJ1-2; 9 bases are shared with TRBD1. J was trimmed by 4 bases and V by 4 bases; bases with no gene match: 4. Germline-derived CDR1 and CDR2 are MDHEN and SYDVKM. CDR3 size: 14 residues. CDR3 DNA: TGTGCCAGCAGTTGGGGACAGGGCGCCTATGGCTACACCTTC. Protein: CASSWGQGAYGYTF.

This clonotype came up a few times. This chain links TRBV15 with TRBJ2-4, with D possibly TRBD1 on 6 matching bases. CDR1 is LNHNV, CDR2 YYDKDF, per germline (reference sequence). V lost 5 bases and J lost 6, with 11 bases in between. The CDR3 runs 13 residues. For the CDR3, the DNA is TGTGCCACCAGCTGGCGAGGGGGAAACATTCAGTACTTC. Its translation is CATSWRGGNIQYF.

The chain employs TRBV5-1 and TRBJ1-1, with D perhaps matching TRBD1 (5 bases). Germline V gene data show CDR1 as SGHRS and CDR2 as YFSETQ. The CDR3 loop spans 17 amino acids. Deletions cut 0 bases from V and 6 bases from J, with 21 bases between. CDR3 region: CASSLVLGPRRGSEAFF. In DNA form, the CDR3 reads TGCGCCAGCAGCTTGGTGCTGGGGCCCCGGAGAGGCTCTGAAGCTTTCTTT.

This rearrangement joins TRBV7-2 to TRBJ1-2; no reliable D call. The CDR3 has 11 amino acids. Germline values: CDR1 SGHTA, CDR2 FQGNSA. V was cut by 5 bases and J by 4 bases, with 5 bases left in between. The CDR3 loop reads CASSGRYGYTF. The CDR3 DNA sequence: TGTGCCAGCAGCGGCCGCTATGGCTACACCTTC. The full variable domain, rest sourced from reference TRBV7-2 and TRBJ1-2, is GAGVSQSPSNKVTEKGKDVELRCDPISGHTALYWYRQSLGQGLEFLIYFQGNSAPDKSGLPSDRFSAERTGGSVSTLTIQRTQQEDSAVYLCASSGRYGYTFGSGTRLTVV.

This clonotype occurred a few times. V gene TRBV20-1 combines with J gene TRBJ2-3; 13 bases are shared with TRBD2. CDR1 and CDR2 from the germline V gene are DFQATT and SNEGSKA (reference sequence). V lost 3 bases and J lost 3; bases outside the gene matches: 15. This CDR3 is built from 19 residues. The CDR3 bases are TGCAGTGCTAGTAAGGCGTCGGGACTAGCGGGAAGAGGGACAGATACGCAGTATTTT. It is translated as CSASKASGLAGRGTDTQYF.

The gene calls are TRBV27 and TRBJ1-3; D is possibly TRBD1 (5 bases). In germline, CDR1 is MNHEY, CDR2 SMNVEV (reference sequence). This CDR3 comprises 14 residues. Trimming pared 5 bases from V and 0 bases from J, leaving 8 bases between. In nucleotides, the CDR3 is TGTGCCAGCAGTCCGGGGGGCTCTGGAAACACCATATATTTT. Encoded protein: CASSPGGSGNTIYF.

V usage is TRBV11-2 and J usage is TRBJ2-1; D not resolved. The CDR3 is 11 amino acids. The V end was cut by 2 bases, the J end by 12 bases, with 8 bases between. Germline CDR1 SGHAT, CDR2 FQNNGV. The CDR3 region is CASSLSRGQFF. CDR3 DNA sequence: TGTGCCAGCAGCTTAAGCCGTGGGCAGTTCTTC.

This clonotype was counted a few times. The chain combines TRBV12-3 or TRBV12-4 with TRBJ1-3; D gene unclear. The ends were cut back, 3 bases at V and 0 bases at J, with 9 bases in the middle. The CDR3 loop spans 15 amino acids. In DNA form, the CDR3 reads TGTGCCAGCAGTTTGTCACAGAGCTCTGGAAACACCATATATTTT. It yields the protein CASSLSQSSGNTIYF.

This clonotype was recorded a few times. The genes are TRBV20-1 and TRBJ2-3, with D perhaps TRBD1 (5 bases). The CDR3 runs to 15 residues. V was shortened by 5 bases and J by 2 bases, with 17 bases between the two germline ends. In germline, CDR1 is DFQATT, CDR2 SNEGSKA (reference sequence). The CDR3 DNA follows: TGCAGTGCTTTAAGGGCGGACAAAAACACAGATACGCAGTATTTT. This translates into CSALRADKNTDTQYF.

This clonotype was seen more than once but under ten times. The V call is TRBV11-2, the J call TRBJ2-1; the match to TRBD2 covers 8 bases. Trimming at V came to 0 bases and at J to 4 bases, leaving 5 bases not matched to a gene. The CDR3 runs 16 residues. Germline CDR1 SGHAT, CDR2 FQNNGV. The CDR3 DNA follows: TGTGCCAGCAGCTTAGATCAGATAGCGGGGTACAATGAGCAGTTCTTC. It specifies CASSLDQIAGYNEQFF. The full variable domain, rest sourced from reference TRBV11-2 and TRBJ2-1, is EAGVAQSPRYKIIEKRQSVAFWCNPISGHATLYWYQQILGQGPKLLIQFQNNGVVDDSQLPKDRFSAERLKGVDSTLKIQPAKLEDSAVYLCASSLDQIAGYNEQFFGPGTRLTVL.